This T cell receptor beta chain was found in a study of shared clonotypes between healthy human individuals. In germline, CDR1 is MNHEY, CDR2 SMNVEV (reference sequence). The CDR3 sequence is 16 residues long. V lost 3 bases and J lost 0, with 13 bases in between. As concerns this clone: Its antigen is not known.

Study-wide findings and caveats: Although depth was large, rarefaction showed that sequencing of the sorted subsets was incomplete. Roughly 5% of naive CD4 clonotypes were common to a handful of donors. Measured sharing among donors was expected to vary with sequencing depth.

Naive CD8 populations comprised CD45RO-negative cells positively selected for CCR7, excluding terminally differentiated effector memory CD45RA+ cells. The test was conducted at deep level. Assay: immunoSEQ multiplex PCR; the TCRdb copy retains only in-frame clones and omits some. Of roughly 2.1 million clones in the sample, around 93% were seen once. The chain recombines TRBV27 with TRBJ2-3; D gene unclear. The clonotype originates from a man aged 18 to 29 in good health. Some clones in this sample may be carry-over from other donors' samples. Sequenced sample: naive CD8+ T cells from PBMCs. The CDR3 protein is CASSFTQPTSTDTQYF. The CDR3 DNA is TGTGCCAGCAGTTTCACCCAGCCTACTAGCACAGATACGCAGTATTTT.